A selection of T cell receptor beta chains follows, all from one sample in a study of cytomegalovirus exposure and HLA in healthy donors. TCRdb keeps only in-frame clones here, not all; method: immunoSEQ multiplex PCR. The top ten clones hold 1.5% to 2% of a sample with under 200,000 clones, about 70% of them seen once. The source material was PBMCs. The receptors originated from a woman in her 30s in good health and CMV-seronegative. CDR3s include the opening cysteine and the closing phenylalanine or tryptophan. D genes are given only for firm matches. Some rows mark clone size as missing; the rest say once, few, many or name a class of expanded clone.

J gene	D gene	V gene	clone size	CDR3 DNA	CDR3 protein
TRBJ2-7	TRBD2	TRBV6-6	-	TGTGCCAGCACCTCGCGACTAGCGGGACTATACGAGCAGTACTTC	CASTSRLAGLYEQYF
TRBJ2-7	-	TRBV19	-	TGTGCCAGTAGTGGCATTGAAACCTACGAGCAGTACTTC	CASSGIETYEQYF
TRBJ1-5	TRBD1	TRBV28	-	TGTGCCAGCAGGGCGACAGGGGGGAGCAATCAGCCCCAGCATTTT	CASRATGGSNQPQHF
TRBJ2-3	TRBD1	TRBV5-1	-	TGCGCCAGCAGCTTGGAGCGGACAGGGATGTTGAGCACAGATACGCAGTATTTT	CASSLERTGMLSTDTQYF
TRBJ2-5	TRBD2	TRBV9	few	TGTGCCAGCAGCGTAGTTGGGGGAGGGCCGGAGACCCAGTACTTC	CASSVVGGGPETQYF
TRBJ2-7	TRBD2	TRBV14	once	TGTGCCAGCAGCCAAGATCTGGGAGGGTGGCTCGAGCAGTACTTC	CASSQDLGGWLEQYF
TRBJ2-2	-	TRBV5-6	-	TGTGCCAGCAGCTTGGTCCAGAACACCGGGGAGCTGTTTTTT	CASSLVQNTGELFF
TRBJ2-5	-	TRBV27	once	TGTGCCAGCAGTTTCCGGGGGCAAGAGACCCAGTACTTC	CASSFRGQETQYF
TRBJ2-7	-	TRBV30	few	TGTGCCTGGATACCAGGCCGAGGGTACGAGCAGTACTTC	CAWIPGRGYEQYF
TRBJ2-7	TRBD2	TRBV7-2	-	TGTGCCAGCAGCCCCAGACTAGCGGGAGCCGAGCAGTACTTC	CASSPRLAGAEQYF
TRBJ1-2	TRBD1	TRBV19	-	TGTGCCAGTAGTTTGGGGACAGCCCAAAACGATGGCTACACCTTC	CASSLGTAQNDGYTF
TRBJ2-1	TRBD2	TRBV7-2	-	TGTGCCAGCAACCACCCTAGCGGGAGTCCCCATGAGCAGTTCTTC	CASNHPSGSPHEQFF
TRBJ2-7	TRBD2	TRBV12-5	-	TGTGCTAGTGGACCCGGGACTAAGGTTTTTGAGCAGTACTTC	CASGPGTKVFEQYF
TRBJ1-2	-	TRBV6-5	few	TGTGCCAGCAGTTACTCCGCGGGTAGGAGCTACACCTTC	CASSYSAGRSYTF
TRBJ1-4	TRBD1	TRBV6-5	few	TGTGCCAGCAGTTATTCCGGGACAGCGGATGAAAAACTGTTTTTT	CASSYSGTADEKLFF
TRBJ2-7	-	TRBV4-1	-	TGCGCCAGCAGCCAACTTTATCCAGGGGCCTACGAGCAGTACTTC	CASSQLYPGAYEQYF
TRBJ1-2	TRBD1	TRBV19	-	TGTGCCAGTAGCCCCTCTCGTGGGACAGCTAACTATGGCTACACCTTC	CASSPSRGTANYGYTF
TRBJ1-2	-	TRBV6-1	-	TGTGCCAGCAGTGGAACATTGACAAGATCCTATGGCTACACCTTC	CASSGTLTRSYGYTF
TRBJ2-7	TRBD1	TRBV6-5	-	TGTGCCAGCAGTTACGGGACAGGGGTTTATGAGCAGTACTTC	CASSYGTGVYEQYF
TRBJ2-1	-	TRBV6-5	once	TGTGCCAGCAGTTACGGAGGTGAGCAGTTCTTC	CASSYGGEQFF
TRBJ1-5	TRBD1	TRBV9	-	TGTGCCAGCAGCGCTGGACAGGGCAGTCAGCCCCAGCATTTT	CASSAGQGSQPQHF
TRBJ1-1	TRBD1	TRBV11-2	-	TGTGCCAGCAGCCGGACAGGGGGCACGGTCGCTGAAGCTTTCTTT	CASSRTGGTVAEAFF
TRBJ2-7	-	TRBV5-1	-	TGCGCCAGCAGACAAATTTTCCGGGACAACTCCTACGAGCAGTACTTC	CASRQIFRDNSYEQYF
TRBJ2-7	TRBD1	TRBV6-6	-	TGTGCCAGCAGTGACCCGGGACAGGGGGTTCCCGAGCAGTACTTC	CASSDPGQGVPEQYF